This T cell receptor (beta chain) was profiled in a study of blood T cell repertoires in COVID-19. About the research overall: From the United States, Italy and Spain came samples of acute and convalescent COVID-19. PBMCs, B-cell-depleted T cells, or T cells provided the cDNA or gDNA that made up the material.

How the authors handled the data: Estimated nucleated cell counts came from reference gene primer amplification. TCRdb's table, derived via immunoSEQ multiplex PCR, lists solely in-frame clones and lacks some. V, J and clone size are those of that table, while D and trimming were read from the DNA. In the table there are 60,000 to 70,000 clones, roughly 82% of which are singletons. Germline assignment: CDR1 MNHEY and CDR2 SVGAGI. The CDR3 sequence is 14 residues long. V was pared by 6 bases and J by 5 bases, with 16 bases between. The clonotype originates from a human donor in a cohort sampled during active COVID-19. Material for sequencing was peripheral blood. V gene TRBV6-5 combines with J gene TRBJ1-2; D is unresolved. CDR3 residues: CASSRQERGYGYTF. The CDR3 bases are TGTGCCAGCAGCCGACAAGAACGTGGGTATGGCTACACCTTC.